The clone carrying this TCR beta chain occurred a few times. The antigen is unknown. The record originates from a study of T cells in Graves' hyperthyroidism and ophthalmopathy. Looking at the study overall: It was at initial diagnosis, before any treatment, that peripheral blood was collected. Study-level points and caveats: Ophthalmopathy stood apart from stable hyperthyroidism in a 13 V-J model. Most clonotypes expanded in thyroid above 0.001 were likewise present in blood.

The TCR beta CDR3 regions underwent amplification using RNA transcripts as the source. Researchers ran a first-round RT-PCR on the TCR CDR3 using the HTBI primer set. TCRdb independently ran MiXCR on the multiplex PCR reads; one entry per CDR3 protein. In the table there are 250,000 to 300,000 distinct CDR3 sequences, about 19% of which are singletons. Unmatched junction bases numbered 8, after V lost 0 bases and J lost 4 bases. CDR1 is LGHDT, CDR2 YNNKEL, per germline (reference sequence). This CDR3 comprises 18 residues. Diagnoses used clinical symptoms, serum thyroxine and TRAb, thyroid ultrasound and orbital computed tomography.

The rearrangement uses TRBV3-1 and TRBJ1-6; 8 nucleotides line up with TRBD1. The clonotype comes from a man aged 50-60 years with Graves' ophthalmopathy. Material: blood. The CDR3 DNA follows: TGTGCCAGCAGCCAAGATTTAACAGGGGGTGGGTATAATTCACCCCTCCACTTT. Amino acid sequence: CASSQDLTGGGYNSPLHF.